These T cell receptor beta chains were read from a single sample in a study of T cells after posttransplantation cyclophosphamide. Only in-frame clones appear in the TCRdb table, and some are missing; sequencing was by immunoSEQ multiplex PCR. The sample yields about 7,000 clones, around 80% seen once. The sample comprised memory CD4+ T cells sorted from blood. These receptors all come from a woman aged 45 to 65 in good health and a related stem cell transplant donor. Each CDR3 is given with its conserved first and last residue. The order of the fields is D gene, clone size, J gene, V gene, CDR3 protein, CDR3 DNA. A D gene is named only where the DNA matches it firmly. Clone sizes are given selectively: once, few, many, or a class where the clone is expanded.

TRBD1 | once | TRBJ2-1 | TRBV30 | CAWSDKGQALYNEQFF | TGTGCCTGGAGTGATAAGGGACAGGCCTTGTACAATGAGCAGTTCTTC
TRBD2 | NA | TRBJ2-1 | TRBV5-1 | CASSFRSGSYNEQFF | TGCGCCAGCAGCTTTCGTAGCGGGAGCTACAATGAGCAGTTCTTC
NA | once | TRBJ1-1 | TRBV6-1 | CASSLKFGARTEAFF | TGTGCCAGCAGTCTCAAGTTTGGGGCGCGTACTGAAGCTTTCTTT
NA | NA | TRBJ2-5 | TRBV21-1 | CASAGAASPLQETQYF | TGTGCCAGCGCGGGGGCGGCTAGCCCTCTCCAAGAGACCCAGTACTTC
NA | NA | TRBJ2-2 | TRBV7-3 | CASSLMGGTGELFF | TGTGCCAGCAGCTTAATGGGGGGCACCGGGGAGCTGTTTTTT
TRBD1 | NA | TRBJ1-3 | TRBV9 | CASSEGQGLGNTIYF | TGTGCCAGCAGCGAAGGACAGGGGTTGGGAAACACCATATATTTT
NA | NA | TRBJ2-7 | TRBV14 | CASSQSLANTYEQYF | TGTGCCAGCAGCCAATCTTTAGCGAACACCTACGAGCAGTACTTC
NA | medium-sized | TRBJ2-1 | TRBV6-5 | CASSLFAGNEQFF | TGTGCCAGCAGCCTTTTTGCCGGCAATGAGCAGTTCTTC
TRBD1 | NA | TRBJ2-5 | TRBV29-1 | CSVRDTGEETQYF | TGCAGCGTTAGGGATACAGGGGAGGAGACCCAGTACTTC
NA | NA | TRBJ1-5 | TRBV7-3 | CASSFGGINQPQHF | TGTGCCAGCAGCTTCGGGGGGATCAATCAGCCCCAGCATTTT
TRBD1 | NA | TRBJ1-5 | TRBV28 | CASSLIIGPSPWTGRGQPQHF | TGTGCCAGCAGTCTGATTATAGGCCCCTCCCCCTGGACAGGGCGGGGTCAGCCCCAGCATTTT
NA | NA | TRBJ1-3 | TRBV7-2 | CASSSYTGTGNTIYF | TGTGCCAGCAGCTCCTATACAGGGACTGGAAACACCATATATTTT
TRBD2 | NA | TRBJ2-1 | TRBV18 | CASQTRASSGLSSYNEQFF | TGTGCCAGCCAGACACGGGCGTCTAGCGGGCTGAGCTCCTACAATGAGCAGTTCTTC
NA | NA | TRBJ2-7 | TRBV10-3 | CAISESLARTYEQYF | TGTGCCATCAGTGAGTCCCTAGCGAGGACCTACGAGCAGTACTTC
NA | NA | TRBJ2-1 | TRBV10-3 | CAIRHGEGRYNEQFF | TGTGCCATCCGCCATGGTGAGGGCCGTTACAATGAGCAGTTCTTC
TRBD2 | NA | TRBJ2-1 | TRBV30 | CAWSYRRGGRAYNEQFF | TGTGCCTGGAGCTACCGCAGGGGCGGGAGGGCCTACAATGAGCAGTTCTTC
NA | NA | TRBJ1-1 | TRBV19 | CASSNPGINTEAFF | TGTGCCAGTAGTAATCCAGGAATTAACACTGAAGCTTTCTTT
NA | NA | TRBJ2-1 | TRBV6-6 | CASSYSDSSNEQFF | TGTGCCAGCAGTTACTCGGACAGTTCCAATGAGCAGTTCTTC
TRBD1 | NA | TRBJ2-7 | TRBV18 | CASSPGTGGYEQYF | TGTGCCAGCTCACCTGGGACAGGGGGCTACGAGCAGTACTTC
NA | once | TRBJ2-1 | TRBV27 | CASSFGRQINEQFF | TGTGCCAGCAGTTTTGGTCGACAGATCAATGAGCAGTTCTTC
NA | NA | TRBJ2-7 | TRBV7-8 | CASSLAGGSYEQYF | TGTGCCAGCAGCTTAGCGGGAGGCTCCTACGAGCAGTACTTC
TRBD1 | NA | TRBJ1-5 | TRBV5-5 | CASSAGQTGDGQPQHF | TGTGCCAGCAGCGCCGGACAAACAGGGGATGGGCAGCCCCAGCATTTT
NA | NA | TRBJ1-2 | TRBV5-4 | CASQLGGHYGYTF | TGTGCCAGCCAACTGGGAGGGCACTATGGCTACACCTTC
NA | NA | TRBJ2-7 | TRBV5-6 | CASSWGQEQYF | TGTGCCAGCAGTTGGGGCCAGGAACAGTACTTC
TRBD2 | NA | TRBJ2-1 | TRBV9 | CASSKLAGGDNEQFF | TGTGCCAGCAGCAAACTAGCGGGAGGGGACAATGAGCAGTTCTTC
TRBD2 | NA | TRBJ2-1 | TRBV6-5 | CASSYSAGVGNEQFF | TGTGCCAGCAGTTACTCTGCGGGAGTGGGCAATGAGCAGTTCTTC
NA | NA | TRBJ2-2 | TRBV2 | CASSTTGGELFF | TGTGCCAGCAGTACCACAGGCGGGGAGCTGTTTTTT
TRBD1 | NA | TRBJ1-1 | TRBV6-6 | CASNMGQGLNTEAFF | TGTGCCAGTAATATGGGACAGGGTTTGAACACTGAAGCTTTCTTT
TRBD1 | NA | TRBJ2-1 | TRBV9 | CASSAPQSGTGFNEQFF | TGTGCCAGCAGCGCCCCTCAATCCGGGACAGGGTTCAATGAGCAGTTCTTC
TRBD2 | NA | TRBJ2-3 | TRBV9 | CASSPRDRSVAGYTDTQYF | TGTGCCAGCAGCCCCCGAGACCGAAGTGTAGCGGGGTACACAGATACGCAGTATTTT
NA | NA | TRBJ1-1 | TRBV6-5 | CASSAQRPGTEAFF | TGTGCCAGCAGTGCCCAGCGGCCGGGGACTGAAGCTTTCTTT
TRBD2 | NA | TRBJ2-7 | TRBV7-9 | CASSRGGLAGEQYF | TGTGCCAGCAGCCGAGGGGGACTAGCGGGAGAGCAGTACTTC
NA | NA | TRBJ1-2 | TRBV10-3 | CAISESSRRYGYTF | TGTGCCATCAGTGAGTCGTCCAGGCGCTATGGCTACACCTTC
NA | once | TRBJ1-4 | TRBV30 | CAWSSRWDEKLFF | TGTGCCTGGAGCTCGAGGTGGGATGAAAAACTGTTTTTT
NA | few | TRBJ2-7 | TRBV4-3 | CASSQEYAGYSYEQYF | TGCGCCAGCAGCCAAGAATACGCGGGATACTCCTACGAGCAGTACTTC
NA | few | TRBJ2-3 | TRBV28 | CASNGGAGTDTQYF | TGTGCCAGCAACGGCGGGGCGGGCACAGATACGCAGTATTTT
NA | NA | TRBJ2-7 | TRBV7-3 | CASSSVTWRQYF | TGTGCCAGCAGCTCCGTTACGTGGAGGCAGTACTTC
NA | NA | TRBJ2-7 | TRBV7-2 | CASSSNVQAGKFEQYF | TGTGCCAGCAGCTCTAATGTTCAGGCCGGGAAGTTCGAGCAGTACTTC
TRBD1 | NA | TRBJ1-3 | TRBV5-6 | CASSARDRGYTIYF | TGTGCCAGCAGCGCCCGGGACAGGGGGTACACCATATATTTT
TRBD1 | NA | TRBJ1-1 | TRBV5-4 | CASSRDRVEAFF | TGTGCCAGCAGCCGGGACAGGGTGGAAGCTTTCTTT
NA | NA | TRBJ1-1 | TRBV5-1 | CASSLIERRGAFF | TGCGCCAGCAGCTTGATTGAGAGACGGGGAGCTTTCTTT
NA | NA | TRBJ1-3 | TRBV5-1 | CASSPLAFSGNTIYF | TGCGCCAGCAGTCCTTTAGCCTTCTCTGGAAACACCATATATTTT
TRBD2 | few | TRBJ2-7 | TRBV27 | CASPSLAGGSSYEQYF | TGTGCCAGCCCCTCCCTCGCGGGGGGTAGCTCCTACGAGCAGTACTTC
TRBD1 | NA | TRBJ1-6 | TRBV5-1 | CASSLQVTGGDSPLHF | TGCGCCAGCAGCTTGCAAGTGACAGGGGGGGATTCACCCCTCCACTTT
NA | NA | TRBJ1-6 | TRBV6-5 | CASSYSINQGSPLHF | TGTGCCAGCAGTTACTCGATAAACCAGGGATCACCCCTCCACTTT
NA | NA | TRBJ2-5 | TRBV4-2 | CASSINYQETQYF | TGTGCCAGCAGCATTAATTACCAAGAGACCCAGTACTTC
NA | NA | TRBJ1-4 | TRBV4-3 | CASSRGPGEKLFF | TGCGCCAGCAGCCGGGGGCCGGGCGAAAAACTGTTTTTT